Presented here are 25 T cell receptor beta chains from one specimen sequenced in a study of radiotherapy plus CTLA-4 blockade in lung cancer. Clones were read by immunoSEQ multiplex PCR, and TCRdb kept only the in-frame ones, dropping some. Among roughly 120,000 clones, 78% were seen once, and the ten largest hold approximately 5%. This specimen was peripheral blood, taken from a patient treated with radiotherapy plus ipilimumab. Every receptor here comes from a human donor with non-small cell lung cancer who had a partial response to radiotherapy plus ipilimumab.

The CDR3 protein is CASSGPSGANVLTF. The CDR3 coding sequence is TGTGCCAGTAGTGGGCCCTCTGGGGCCAACGTCCTGACTTTC. The chain recombines TRBV19 with TRBJ2-6; unclear D gene. Trimming left V 5 bases short and J 0 bases short, with 5 bases between. The V gene's germline CDR1 is LNHDA and CDR2 SQIVND (reference sequence). The CDR3 consists of 14 residues.

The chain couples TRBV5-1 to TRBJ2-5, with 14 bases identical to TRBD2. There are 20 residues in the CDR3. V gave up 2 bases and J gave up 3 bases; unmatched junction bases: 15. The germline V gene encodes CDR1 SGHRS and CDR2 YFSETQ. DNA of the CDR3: TGCGCCAGCAGCTTCGCCCGACTAGCGGGAGGGTTCCGGGAGGAAGAGACCCAGTACTTC. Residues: CASSFARLAGGFREEETQYF.

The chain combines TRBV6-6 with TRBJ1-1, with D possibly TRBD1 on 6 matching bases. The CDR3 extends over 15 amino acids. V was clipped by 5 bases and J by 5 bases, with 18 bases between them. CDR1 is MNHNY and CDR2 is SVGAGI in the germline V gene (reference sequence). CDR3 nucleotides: TGTGCCAGCAGTAAGAGGGACATTCTGGGAACTGAAGCTTTCTTT. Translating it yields CASSKRDILGTEAFF.

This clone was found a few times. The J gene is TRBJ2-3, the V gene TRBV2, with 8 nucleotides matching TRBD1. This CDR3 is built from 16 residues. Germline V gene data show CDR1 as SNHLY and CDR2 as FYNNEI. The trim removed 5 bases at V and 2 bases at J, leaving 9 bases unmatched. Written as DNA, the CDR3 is TGTGCCAGCAGTTACCCCCGGGACAGGTTCACAGATACGCAGTATTTT. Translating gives CASSYPRDRFTDTQYF. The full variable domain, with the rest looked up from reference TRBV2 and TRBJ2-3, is EPEVTQTPSHQVTQMGQEVILRCVPISNHLYFYWYRQILGQKVEFLVSFYNNEISEKSEIFDDQFSVERPDGSNFTLKIRSTKLEDSAMYFCASSYPRDRFTDTQYFGPGTRLTVL.

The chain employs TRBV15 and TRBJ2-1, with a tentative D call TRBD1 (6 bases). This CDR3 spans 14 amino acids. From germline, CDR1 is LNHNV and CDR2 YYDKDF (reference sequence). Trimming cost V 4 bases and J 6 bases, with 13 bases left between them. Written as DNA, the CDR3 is TGTGCCACCAGCAAGAGGGGGATGGGCAATGAGCAGTTCTTC. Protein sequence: CATSKRGMGNEQFF.

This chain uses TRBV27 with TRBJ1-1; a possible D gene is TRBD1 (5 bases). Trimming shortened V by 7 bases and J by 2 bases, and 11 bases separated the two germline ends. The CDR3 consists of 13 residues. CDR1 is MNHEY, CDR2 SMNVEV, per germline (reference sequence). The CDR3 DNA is TGTGCCAGCACCAGGGCCGCCAACACTGAAGCTTTCTTT. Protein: CASTRAANTEAFF.

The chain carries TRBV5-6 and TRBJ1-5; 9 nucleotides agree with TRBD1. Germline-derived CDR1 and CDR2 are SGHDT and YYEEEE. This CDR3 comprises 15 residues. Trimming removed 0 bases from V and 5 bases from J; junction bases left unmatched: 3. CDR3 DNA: TGTGCCAGCAGCTTGGTCCGGGACAGGGATCAGCCCCAGCATTTT. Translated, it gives CASSLVRDRDQPQHF.

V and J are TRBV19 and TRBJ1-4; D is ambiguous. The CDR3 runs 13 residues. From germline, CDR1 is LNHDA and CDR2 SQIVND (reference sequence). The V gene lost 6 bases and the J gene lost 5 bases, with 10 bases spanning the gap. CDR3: CASRGRINEKLFF. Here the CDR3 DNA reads TGTGCCAGTAGGGGCAGAATAAATGAAAAACTGTTTTTT.

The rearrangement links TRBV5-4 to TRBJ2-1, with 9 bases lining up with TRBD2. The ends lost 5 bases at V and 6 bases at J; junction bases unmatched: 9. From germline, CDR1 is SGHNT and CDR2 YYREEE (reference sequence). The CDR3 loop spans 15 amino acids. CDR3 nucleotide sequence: TGTGCCAGCAGTGTGGGACTAGCCTTAGGCAATGAGCAGTTCTTC. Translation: CASSVGLALGNEQFF.

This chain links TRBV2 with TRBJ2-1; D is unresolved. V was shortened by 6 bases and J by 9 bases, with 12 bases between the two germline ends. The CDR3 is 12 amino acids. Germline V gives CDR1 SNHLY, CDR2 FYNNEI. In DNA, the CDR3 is TGTGCCAGCAGCCAAGAAGCAGGTGAGCAGTTCTTC. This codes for CASSQEAGEQFF. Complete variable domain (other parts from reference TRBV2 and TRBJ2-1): EPEVTQTPSHQVTQMGQEVILRCVPISNHLYFYWYRQILGQKVEFLVSFYNNEISEKSEIFDDQFSVERPDGSNFTLKIRSTKLEDSAMYFCASSQEAGEQFFGPGTRLTVL.

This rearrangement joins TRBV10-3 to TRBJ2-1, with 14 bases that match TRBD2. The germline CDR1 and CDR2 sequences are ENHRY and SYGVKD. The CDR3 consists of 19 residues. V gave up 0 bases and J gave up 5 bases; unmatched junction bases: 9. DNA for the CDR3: TGTGCCATCAGTGAGTCTCGACTAGCGGGAGGGGCCCGGGACAATGAGCAGTTCTTC. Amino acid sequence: CAISESRLAGGARDNEQFF.

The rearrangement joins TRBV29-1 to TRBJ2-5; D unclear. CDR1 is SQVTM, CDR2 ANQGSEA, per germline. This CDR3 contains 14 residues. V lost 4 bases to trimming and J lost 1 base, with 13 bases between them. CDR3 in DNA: TGCAGCGTTGGAGGTCTAATCGTCCAAGAGACCCAGTACTTC. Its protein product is CSVGGLIVQETQYF.

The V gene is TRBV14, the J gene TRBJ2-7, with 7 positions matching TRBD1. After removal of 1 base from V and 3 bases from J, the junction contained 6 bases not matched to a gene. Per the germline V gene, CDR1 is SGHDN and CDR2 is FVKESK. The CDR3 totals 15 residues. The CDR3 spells CASSQGLTGFYEQYF. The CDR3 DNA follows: TGTGCCAGCAGCCAAGGCTTGACAGGGTTCTACGAGCAGTACTTC.

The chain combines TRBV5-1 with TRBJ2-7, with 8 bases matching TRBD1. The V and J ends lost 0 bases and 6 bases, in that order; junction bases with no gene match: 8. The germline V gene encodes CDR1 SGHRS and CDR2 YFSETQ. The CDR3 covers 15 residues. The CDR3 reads CASSLERTGKPEQYF. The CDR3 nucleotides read TGCGCCAGCAGCTTGGAACGGACAGGGAAACCCGAGCAGTACTTC.

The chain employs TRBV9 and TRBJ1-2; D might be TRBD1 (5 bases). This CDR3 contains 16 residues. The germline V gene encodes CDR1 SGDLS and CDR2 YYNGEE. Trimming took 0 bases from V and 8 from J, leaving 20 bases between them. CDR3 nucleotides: TGTGCCAGCAGCGTAGATCCCCAACCGACAGTAAGGGGCTACACCTTC. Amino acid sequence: CASSVDPQPTVRGYTF. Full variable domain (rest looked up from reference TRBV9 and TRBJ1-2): DSGVTQTPKHLITATGQRVTLRCSPRSGDLSVYWYQQSLDQGLQFLIQYYNGEERAKGNILERFSAQQFPDLHSELNLSSLELGDSALYFCASSVDPQPTVRGYTFGSGTRLTVV.

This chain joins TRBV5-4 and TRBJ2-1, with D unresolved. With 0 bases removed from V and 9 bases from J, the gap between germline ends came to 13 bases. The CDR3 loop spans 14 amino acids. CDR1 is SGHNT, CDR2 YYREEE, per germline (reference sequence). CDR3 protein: CASSLDYGSVEQFF. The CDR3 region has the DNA TGTGCCAGCAGCTTGGATTACGGTTCGGTTGAGCAGTTCTTC.

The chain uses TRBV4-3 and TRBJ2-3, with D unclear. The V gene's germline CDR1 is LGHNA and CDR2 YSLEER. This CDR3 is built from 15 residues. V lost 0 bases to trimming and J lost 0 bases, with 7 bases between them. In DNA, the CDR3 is TGCGCCAGCAGCCAAGATAATTATAGCACAGATACGCAGTATTTT. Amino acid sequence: CASSQDNYSTDTQYF.

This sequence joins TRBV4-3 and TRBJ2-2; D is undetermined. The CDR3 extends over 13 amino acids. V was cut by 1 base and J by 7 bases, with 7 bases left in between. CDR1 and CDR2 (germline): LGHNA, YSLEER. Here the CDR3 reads CASSQVSFGELFF. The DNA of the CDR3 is TGCGCCAGCAGCCAAGTTAGCTTCGGGGAGCTGTTTTTT.

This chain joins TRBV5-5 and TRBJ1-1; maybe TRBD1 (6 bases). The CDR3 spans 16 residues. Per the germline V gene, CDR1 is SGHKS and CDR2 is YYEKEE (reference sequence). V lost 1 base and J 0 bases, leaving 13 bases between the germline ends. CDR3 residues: CASSLLQGRVNTEAFF. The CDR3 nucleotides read TGTGCCAGCAGCTTGCTGCAGGGGAGGGTGAACACTGAAGCTTTCTTT.

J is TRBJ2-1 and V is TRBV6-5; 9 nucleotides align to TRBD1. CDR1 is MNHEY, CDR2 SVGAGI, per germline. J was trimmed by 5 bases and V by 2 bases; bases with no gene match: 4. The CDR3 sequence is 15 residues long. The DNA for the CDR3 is TGTGCCAGCAGTTACGGGGGACAGGGTCACAATGAGCAGTTCTTC. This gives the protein CASSYGGQGHNEQFF.

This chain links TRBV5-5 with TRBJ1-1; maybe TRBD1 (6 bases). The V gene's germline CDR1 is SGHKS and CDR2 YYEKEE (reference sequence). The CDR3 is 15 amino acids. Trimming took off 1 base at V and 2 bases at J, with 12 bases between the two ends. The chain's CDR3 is CASSLTDRSNTEAFF. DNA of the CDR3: TGTGCCAGCAGCTTGACCGACAGGAGTAACACTGAAGCTTTCTTT.

The CDR3 here is CASSYPTLDREDGYTF. The CDR3 nucleotides are TGTGCCAGCAGTTACCCAACTTTGGACAGGGAGGATGGCTACACCTTC. The V and J genes are TRBV6-6 and TRBJ1-2; TRBD1 matches at 8 bases. The CDR3 has 16 residues. CDR1 is MNHNY and CDR2 is SVGAGI in the germline V gene (reference sequence). With 2 bases clipped from V and 6 bases from J, the junction kept 11 bases outside the gene matches.

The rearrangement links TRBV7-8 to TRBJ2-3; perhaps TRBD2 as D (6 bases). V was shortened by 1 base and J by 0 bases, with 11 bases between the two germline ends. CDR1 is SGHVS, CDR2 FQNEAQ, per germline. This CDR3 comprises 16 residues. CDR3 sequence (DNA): TGTGCCAGCAGCTTAGTCGCCGGGACTAGCACAGATACGCAGTATTTT. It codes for CASSLVAGTSTDTQYF.

The CDR3 DNA sequence: TGTGCCAGCAGTGGAACCGGGACAGGGCGCTCACCCCTCCACTTT. Encoded protein: CASSGTGTGRSPLHF. This rearrangement joins TRBV2 to TRBJ1-6; 9 bases agree with TRBD1. CDR1 is SNHLY and CDR2 is FYNNEI in the germline V gene. The CDR3 has 15 residues. The V segment lost 4 bases and the J segment 10 bases; nucleotides outside the gene matches: 8.

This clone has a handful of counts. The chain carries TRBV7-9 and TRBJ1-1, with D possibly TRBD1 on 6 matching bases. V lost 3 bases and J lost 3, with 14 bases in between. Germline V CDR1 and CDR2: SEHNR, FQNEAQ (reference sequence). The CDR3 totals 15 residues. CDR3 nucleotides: TGTGCCAGCAGCTTGGACGAAGGGGGTGACACTGAAGCTTTCTTT. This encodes CASSLDEGGDTEAFF.